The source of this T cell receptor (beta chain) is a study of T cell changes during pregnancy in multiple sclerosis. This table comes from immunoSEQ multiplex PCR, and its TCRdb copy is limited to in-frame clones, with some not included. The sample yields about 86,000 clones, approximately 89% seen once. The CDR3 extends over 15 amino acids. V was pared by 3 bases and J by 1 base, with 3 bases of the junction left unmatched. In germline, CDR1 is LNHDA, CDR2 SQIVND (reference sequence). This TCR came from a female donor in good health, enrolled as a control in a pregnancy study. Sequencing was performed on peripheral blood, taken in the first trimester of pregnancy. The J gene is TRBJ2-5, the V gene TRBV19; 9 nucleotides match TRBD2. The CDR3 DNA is TGTGCCAGTAGTATCCAGCGGGGGGCCCAAGAGACCCAGTACTTC. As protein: CASSIQRGAQETQYF.